Listed here are 16 T cell receptor beta chains from one sample, sequenced in a study of spatial heterogeneity in lung cancer. No antigen is known for these receptors. The study's findings and limits: One measure, the expanded intratumoral alpha and beta TCR count, tracked tumor mutation counts.

TCRdb passed the 5' RACE reads through MiXCR, listing each CDR3 protein once. The table lists around 12,000 distinct CDR3 sequences, 5.6% of them singletons. As for time point: sample taken at primary tumor resection. The specimen was lung tumor tissue, collected at surgery. These receptors were obtained from a female donor with early-stage non-small cell lung cancer.

This clonotype has ten or more counts. Being off target in a library aimed at alpha chains, this beta chain has a size of little meaning. The rearrangement links TRBV6-1 to TRBJ1-1; possible D gene TRBD1, 5 bases. The V gene lost 6 bases and the J gene lost 6 bases, with 14 bases spanning the gap. The CDR3 consists of 13 residues. Germline V CDR1 and CDR2: MNHNS, SASEGT. CDR3 sequence (DNA): TGTGCCAGCAGCCATCCGGGACCCGCTGAAGCTTTCTTT. This gives the protein CASSHPGPAEAFF.

This clonotype was counted many times. This beta chain is an unintended read in a library built for alpha chains; its size means little. The chain carries TRBV30 and TRBJ2-3, with 7 positions matching TRBD1. The CDR3 spans 13 residues. V shed 2 bases, J shed 2 bases, and the junction held 1 base outside the gene matches. The germline gives CDR1 GTSNPN, CDR2 SVGIG (reference sequence). CDR3 nucleotide sequence: TGTGCCTGGAGTCAGGGGGTCACAGATACGCAGTATTTT. Translated: CAWSQGVTDTQYF. The variable domain in full, completed from reference TRBV30 and TRBJ2-3, reads SQTIHQWPATLVQPVGSPLSLECTVEGTSNPNLYWYRQAAGRGLQLLFYSVGIGQISSEVPQNLSASRPQDRQFILSSKKLLLSDSGFYLCAWSQGVTDTQYFGPGTRLTVL.

At least ten counts were recorded for this clonotype. In a library made to pick up alpha chains, this beta chain is a stray read with a size that means little. This sequence joins TRBV7-3 and TRBJ2-5, with D perhaps TRBD1 (5 bases). The germline V gene has CDR1 SGHTA and CDR2 FQGTGA. CDR3 length: 15 residues. Trimming cost V 1 base and J 3 bases, with 12 bases left between them. The CDR3 bases are TGTGCCAGCAGCTTAAAAGGGTGGGGCGAAGAGACCCAGTACTTC. Encoded protein: CASSLKGWGEETQYF.

This clonotype was recorded many times. Because the library targeted alpha chains, this beta chain is an off-target read whose size means little. DNA of the CDR3: TGTGCCAGCTCGTCTTCAACCGGGGTCCTGACTTTC. It yields the protein CASSSSTGVLTF. The rearrangement joins TRBV6-4 to TRBJ2-6; D not certain. Germline V lookup: CDR1 MRHNA, CDR2 SNTAGT. CDR3 length equals 12 residues. V was pared by 8 bases and J by 13 bases, with 15 bases between.

This clonotype was seen repeatedly, ten times or more. Because this beta chain is a stray read in a library intended to capture alpha chains, its abundance should not be given much weight. The J gene is TRBJ1-5, the V gene TRBV6-2 or TRBV6-3; 7 nucleotides line up with TRBD1. The length of the CDR3 is 15 residues. V lost 8 bases to trimming and J lost 7 bases; unmatched junction nucleotides: 14. Germline loops: CDR1 MNHEY, CDR2 SVGEGT. The CDR3 region is CASRTPAGGYQPQHF. CDR3 DNA: TGTGCCAGCCGGACTCCGGCAGGGGGATACCAGCCCCAGCATTTT.

This clonotype showed up many times. This beta chain lies outside the target of a library built for alpha chains; its clone size means little. The chain joins TRBV2 to TRBJ2-5; maybe TRBD1 (5 bases). The CDR3 runs to 13 residues. From germline, CDR1 is SNHLY and CDR2 FYNNEI. The V end was cut by 7 bases, the J end by 4 bases, with 13 bases between. Here the CDR3 reads CASIWTQGETQYF. The CDR3 DNA follows: TGTGCCAGCATCTGGACGCAGGGAGAGACCCAGTACTTC.

This clonotype has at least ten counts. Since the library was made to target alpha chains, this beta chain is a stray read and its abundance is not meaningful. This rearrangement joins TRBV5-1 to TRBJ2-3; D gene uncertain. The CDR3 is 15 amino acids. Germline V gene data show CDR1 as SGHRS and CDR2 as YFSETQ. Trimming stripped 0 bases from V and 0 bases from J, with 8 bases between. The CDR3 sequence: CASSLVGLSTDTQYF. CDR3 nucleotide sequence: TGCGCCAGCAGCTTGGTAGGCCTTAGCACAGATACGCAGTATTTT.

In this sample, this clonotype turned up many times. A library made for alpha chains picked up this beta chain off target, so its size means little. This chain connects TRBV3-1 to TRBJ2-1; D gene unclear. Germline assignment: CDR1 LGHDT and CDR2 YNNKEL (reference sequence). V was shortened by 0 bases and J by 5 bases, with 14 bases between the two germline ends. This CDR3 is built from 16 residues. CDR3 in amino acids: CASSQDPIRANNEQFF. The CDR3 region has the DNA TGTGCCAGCAGCCAAGATCCGATACGGGCAAACAATGAGCAGTTCTTC.

This clonotype appeared many times. This beta chain is an unintended read in a library built for alpha chains; its size means little. This chain connects TRBV7-2 to TRBJ1-2; perhaps TRBD1 as D (5 bases). The CDR3 is 16 amino acids. Trimming took off 2 bases at V and 7 bases at J, with 20 bases between the two ends. CDR1 and CDR2 (germline): SGHTA, FQGNSA. The DNA of the CDR3 is TGTGCCAGCAGCTTATACGGCGCAGGGCAGTTTGGTGGCTACACCTTC. Protein sequence: CASSLYGAGQFGGYTF.

This clonotype showed up many times. This beta chain was picked up by a library intended for alpha chains and is off target, so its count carries little meaning. V usage is TRBV6-5 and J usage is TRBJ1-5, with TRBD1 matching over 8 bases. Germline values: CDR1 MNHEY, CDR2 SVGAGI. V shed 6 bases, J shed 0 bases, and the junction held 4 bases outside the gene matches. This CDR3 has 15 amino acids. The CDR3 DNA reads as TGTGCCAGCAGCAGGACAGGGAATAGCAATCAGCCCCAGCATTTT. It yields the protein CASSRTGNSNQPQHF.

This clonotype was counted at least ten times. A library prepared for alpha chains yielded this beta chain as an off-target read; its size is of little meaning. This rearrangement joins TRBV12-3 or TRBV12-4 to TRBJ2-1; 8 positions agree with TRBD1. The CDR3 runs 15 residues. J lost 5 bases, V lost 3 bases, and 6 bases had no gene match. The CDR3: CASSFRTGIHNEQFF. In DNA form, the CDR3 reads TGTGCCAGCAGTTTTCGGACAGGGATACACAATGAGCAGTTCTTC.

This clonotype was seen at least ten times. This beta chain was picked up by a library intended for alpha chains and is off target, so its count carries little meaning. The chain joins TRBV20-1 to TRBJ2-1; TRBD2 agrees at 7 bases. Germline assignment: CDR1 DFQATT and CDR2 SNEGSKA (reference sequence). The J segment lost 7 bases and the V segment lost 6 bases, leaving 6 bases of the junction unmatched. The CDR3 loop spans 12 amino acids. The CDR3: CSADRGGNEQFF. The DNA for the CDR3 is TGCAGTGCCGATAGGGGAGGGAATGAGCAGTTCTTC.

This clonotype was detected many times. Because this beta chain is a stray read in a library intended to capture alpha chains, its abundance should not be given much weight. V usage is TRBV6-1 and J usage is TRBJ2-3; unclear D gene. Germline CDR1 is MNHNS and CDR2 is SASEGT. V was pared by 6 bases and J by 6 bases, with 13 bases between. CDR3 size: 13 residues. Written as DNA, the CDR3 is TGTGCCAGCAGCGAGCCGGCTCGGGATACGCAGTATTTT. Translating it yields CASSEPARDTQYF.

The table lists this clonotype with many counts. Because this beta chain is a stray read in a library intended to capture alpha chains, its abundance should not be given much weight. V and J are TRBV5-1 and TRBJ2-1, with TRBD2 matching over 13 bases. The CDR3 consists of 16 residues. V trimming: 0 bases; J trimming: 7 bases; junction bases outside the gene matches: 4. Germline CDR1 is SGHRS and CDR2 is YFSETQ. The chain's CDR3 is CASSLGPLAGGNEQFF. CDR3 DNA: TGCGCCAGCAGCTTGGGCCCACTAGCGGGGGGGAATGAGCAGTTCTTC.

There are many counts of this clonotype. This beta chain represents an off-target read in a library built for alpha chains; its size is of limited meaning. The chain recombines TRBV11-2 with TRBJ2-3, with TRBD2 matching 7 bases. CDR1 is SGHAT and CDR2 is FQNNGV in the germline V gene. After removal of 10 bases from V and 6 bases from J, the junction contained 19 bases not matched to a gene. This CDR3 comprises 16 residues. CDR3 amino acids: CATTRALRGNLDTQYF. The CDR3, as DNA: TGTGCCACGACGAGGGCTCTGCGGGGGAACTTGGATACGCAGTATTTT. Variable domain in full (rest from reference TRBV11-2 and TRBJ2-3): EAGVAQSPRYKIIEKRQSVAFWCNPISGHATLYWYQQILGQGPKLLIQFQNNGVVDDSQLPKDRFSAERLKGVDSTLKIQPAKLEDSAVYLCATTRALRGNLDTQYFGPGTRLTVL.

This clonotype was picked up many times. Because this beta chain is a stray read in a library intended to capture alpha chains, its abundance should not be given much weight. The chain joins TRBV20-1 to TRBJ2-1, with TRBD2 identical over 7 bases. The germline V gene encodes CDR1 DFQATT and CDR2 SNEGSKA (reference sequence). The CDR3 totals 16 residues. V dropped 6 bases and J dropped 8; count of bases not matched to a gene: 19. CDR3 loop: CSATPGVGAGRDEQFF. DNA for the CDR3: TGCAGTGCCACCCCCGGGGTCGGAGCGGGGAGGGATGAGCAGTTCTTC.